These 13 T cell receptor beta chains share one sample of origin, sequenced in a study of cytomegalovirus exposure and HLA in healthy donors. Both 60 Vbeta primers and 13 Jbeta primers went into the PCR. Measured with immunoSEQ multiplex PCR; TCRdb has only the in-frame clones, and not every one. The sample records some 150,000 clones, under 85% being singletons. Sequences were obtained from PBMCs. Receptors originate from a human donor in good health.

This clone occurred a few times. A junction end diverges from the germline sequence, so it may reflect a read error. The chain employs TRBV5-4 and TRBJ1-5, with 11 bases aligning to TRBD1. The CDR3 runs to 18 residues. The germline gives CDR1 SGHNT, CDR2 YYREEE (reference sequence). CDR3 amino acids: CASSQDGWTGGNNQPQHF. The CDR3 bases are TGCGCCAGCAGCCAAGATGGTTGGACAGGGGGCAACAATCAGCCCCAGCATTTT.

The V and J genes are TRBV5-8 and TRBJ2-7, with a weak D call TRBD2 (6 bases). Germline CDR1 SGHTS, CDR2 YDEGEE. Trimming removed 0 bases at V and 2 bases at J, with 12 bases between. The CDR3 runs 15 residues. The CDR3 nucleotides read TGTGCCAGCAGCTTGGCGGGGGTCCAGACCTACGAGCAGTACTTC. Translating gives CASSLAGVQTYEQYF.

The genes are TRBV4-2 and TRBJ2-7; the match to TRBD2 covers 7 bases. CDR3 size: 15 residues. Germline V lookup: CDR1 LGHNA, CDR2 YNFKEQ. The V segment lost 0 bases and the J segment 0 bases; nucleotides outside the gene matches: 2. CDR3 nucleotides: TGTGCCAGCAGCCAAGAGCGGGGGAGCTCCTACGAGCAGTACTTC. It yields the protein CASSQERGSSYEQYF.

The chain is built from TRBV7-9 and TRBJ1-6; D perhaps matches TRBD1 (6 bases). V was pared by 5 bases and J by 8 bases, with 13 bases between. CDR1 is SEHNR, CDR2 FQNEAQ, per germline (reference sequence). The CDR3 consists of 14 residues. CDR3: CASSPQGDDSPLHF. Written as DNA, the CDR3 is TGTGCCAGCAGCCCACAGGGCGACGATTCACCCCTCCACTTT.

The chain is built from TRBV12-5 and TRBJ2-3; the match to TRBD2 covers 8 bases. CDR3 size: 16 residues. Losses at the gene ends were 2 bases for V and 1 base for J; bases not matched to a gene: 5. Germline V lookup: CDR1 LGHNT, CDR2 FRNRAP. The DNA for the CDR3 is TGTGCTAGTGGTTTGTTCAGCGGGGGAGGCACAGATACGCAGTATTTT. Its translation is CASGLFSGGGTDTQYF.

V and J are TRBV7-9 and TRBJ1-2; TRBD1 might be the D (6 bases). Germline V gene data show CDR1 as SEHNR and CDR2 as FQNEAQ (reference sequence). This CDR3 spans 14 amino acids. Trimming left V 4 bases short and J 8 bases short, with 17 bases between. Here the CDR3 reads CASSWDTESKGYTF. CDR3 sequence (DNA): TGTGCCAGCAGCTGGGACACCGAGTCGAAGGGCTACACCTTC.

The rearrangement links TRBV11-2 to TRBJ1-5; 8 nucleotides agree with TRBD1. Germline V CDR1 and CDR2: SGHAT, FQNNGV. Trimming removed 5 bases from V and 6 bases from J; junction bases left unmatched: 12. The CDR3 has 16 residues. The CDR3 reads CASSPGPGGASQPQHF. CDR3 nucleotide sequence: TGTGCCAGCAGCCCCGGTCCAGGGGGCGCGAGTCAGCCCCAGCATTTT.

In DNA, the CDR3 is TGCGCCAGCAGCCAACAGAAGATTGGTGGCTACACCTTC. Its translation: CASSQQKIGGYTF. The chain carries TRBV4-3 and TRBJ1-2; D ambiguous. V was shortened by 2 bases and J by 7 bases, with 11 bases between the two germline ends. There are 13 residues in the CDR3. CDR1 LGHNA and CDR2 YSLEER come from the germline V gene.

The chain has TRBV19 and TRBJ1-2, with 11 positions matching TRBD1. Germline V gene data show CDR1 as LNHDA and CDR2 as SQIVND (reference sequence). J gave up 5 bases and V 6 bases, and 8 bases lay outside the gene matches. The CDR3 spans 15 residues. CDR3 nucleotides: TGTGCCAGTAGCCTGGGGACAGGGGGTCGATATGGCTACACCTTC. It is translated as CASSLGTGGRYGYTF.

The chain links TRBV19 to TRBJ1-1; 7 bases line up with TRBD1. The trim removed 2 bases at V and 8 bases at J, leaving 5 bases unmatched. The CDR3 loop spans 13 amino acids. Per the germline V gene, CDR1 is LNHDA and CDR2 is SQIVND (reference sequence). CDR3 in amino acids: CASSIYRTGEAFF. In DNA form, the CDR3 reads TGTGCCAGTAGTATATACCGGACAGGCGAAGCTTTCTTT.

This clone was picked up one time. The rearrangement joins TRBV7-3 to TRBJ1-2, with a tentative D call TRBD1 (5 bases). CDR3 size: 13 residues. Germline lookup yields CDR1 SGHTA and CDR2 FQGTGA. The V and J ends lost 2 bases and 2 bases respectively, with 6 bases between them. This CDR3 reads CASSLGHNYGYTF. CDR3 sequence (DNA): TGTGCCAGCAGCTTAGGACACAACTATGGCTACACCTTC. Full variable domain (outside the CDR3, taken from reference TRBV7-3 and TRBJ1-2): GAGVSQTPSNKVTEKGKYVELRCDPISGHTALYWYRQSLGQGPEFLIYFQGTGAADDSGLPNDRFFAVRPEGSVSTLKIQRTERGDSAVYLCASSLGHNYGYTFGSGTRLTVV.

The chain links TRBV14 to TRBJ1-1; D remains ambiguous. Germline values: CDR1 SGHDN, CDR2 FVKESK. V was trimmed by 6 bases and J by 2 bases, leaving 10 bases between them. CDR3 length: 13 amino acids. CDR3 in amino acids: CASSFAVNTEAFF. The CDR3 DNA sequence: TGTGCCAGCAGTTTCGCAGTTAACACTGAAGCTTTCTTT.

The CDR3 here is CASSLRSGPMNTEAFF. The CDR3 DNA reads TGTGCCAGCAGCTTGAGGTCTGGGCCGATGAACACTGAAGCTTTCTTT. The rearrangement links TRBV5-8 to TRBJ1-1; D call uncertain. CDR1 is SGHTS and CDR2 is YDEGEE in the germline V gene. This CDR3 has 16 residues. V shed 1 base and J shed 0 bases, with 13 bases lying between them. Full variable domain (missing parts from reference TRBV5-8 and TRBJ1-1): EAGVTQSPTHLIKTRGQQATLRCSPISGHTSVYWYQQALGLGLQFLLWYDEGEERNRGNFPPRFSGRQFPNYSSELNVNALELEDSALYLCASSLRSGPMNTEAFFGQGTRLTVV.